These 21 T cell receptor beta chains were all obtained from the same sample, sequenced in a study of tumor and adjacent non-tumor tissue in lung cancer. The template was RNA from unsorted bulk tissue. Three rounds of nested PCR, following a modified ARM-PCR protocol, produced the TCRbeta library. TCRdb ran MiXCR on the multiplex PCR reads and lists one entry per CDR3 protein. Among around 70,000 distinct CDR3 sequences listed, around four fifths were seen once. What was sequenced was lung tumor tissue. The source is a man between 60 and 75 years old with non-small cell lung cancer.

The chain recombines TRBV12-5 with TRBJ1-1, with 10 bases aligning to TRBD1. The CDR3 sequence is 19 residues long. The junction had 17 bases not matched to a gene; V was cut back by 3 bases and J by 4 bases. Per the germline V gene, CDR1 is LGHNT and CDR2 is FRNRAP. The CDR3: CASGFERSGQGIPGTEAFF. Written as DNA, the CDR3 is TGTGCTAGTGGTTTTGAGAGGTCGGGACAGGGGATCCCGGGCACTGAAGCTTTCTTT.

CDR3 in DNA: TGTGCCAGCAGCCGCGGGACAGGGACCACCTTTAATACGCAGTATTTT. This sequence encodes CASSRGTGTTFNTQYF. The chain recombines TRBV11-1 with TRBJ2-3; TRBD1 aligns across 9 bases. The length of the CDR3 is 16 residues. The J segment lost 7 bases and the V segment lost 5 bases, leaving 13 bases of the junction unmatched. Germline CDR1 SGHAT, CDR2 FQDESV (reference sequence).

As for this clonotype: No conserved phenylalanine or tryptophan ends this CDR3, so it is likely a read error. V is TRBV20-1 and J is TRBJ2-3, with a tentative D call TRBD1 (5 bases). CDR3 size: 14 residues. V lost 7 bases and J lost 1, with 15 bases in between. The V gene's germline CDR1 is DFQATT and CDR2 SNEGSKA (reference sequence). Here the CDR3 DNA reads TGCAGTGATGTCGTTTTAGGGGGCACAGATACGCAGTATTCT. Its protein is CSDVVLGGTDTQYS.

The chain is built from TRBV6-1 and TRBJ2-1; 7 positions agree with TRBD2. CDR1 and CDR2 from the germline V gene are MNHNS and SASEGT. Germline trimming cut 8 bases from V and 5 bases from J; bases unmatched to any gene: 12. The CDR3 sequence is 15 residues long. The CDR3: CASPPGGSRNNEQFF. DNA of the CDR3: TGTGCCAGCCCTCCGGGCGGGAGTCGGAACAATGAGCAGTTCTTC.

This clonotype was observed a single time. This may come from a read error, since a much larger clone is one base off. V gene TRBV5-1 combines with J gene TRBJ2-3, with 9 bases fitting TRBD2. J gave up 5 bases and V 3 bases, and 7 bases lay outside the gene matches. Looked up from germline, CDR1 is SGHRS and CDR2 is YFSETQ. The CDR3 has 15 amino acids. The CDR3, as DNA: TGCGCCAGCAGCTCAAATAGCGGGAGCGGAGATACGCAGTATTTT. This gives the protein CASSSNSGSGDTQYF.

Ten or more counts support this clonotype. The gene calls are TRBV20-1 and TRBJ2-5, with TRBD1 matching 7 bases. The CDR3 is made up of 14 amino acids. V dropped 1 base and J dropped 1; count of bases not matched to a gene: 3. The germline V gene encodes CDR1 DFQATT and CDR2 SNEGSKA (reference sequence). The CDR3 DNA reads TGCAGTGCTAGAGCCAGGGGGTCCCAAGAGACCCAGTACTTC. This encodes CSARARGSQETQYF.

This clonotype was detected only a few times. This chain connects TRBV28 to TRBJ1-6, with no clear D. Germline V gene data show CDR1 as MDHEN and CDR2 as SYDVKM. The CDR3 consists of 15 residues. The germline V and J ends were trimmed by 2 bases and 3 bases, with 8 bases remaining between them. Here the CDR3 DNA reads TGTGCCAGCAGTTTAGATAACAGCTATAATTCACCCCTCCACTTT. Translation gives CASSLDNSYNSPLHF.

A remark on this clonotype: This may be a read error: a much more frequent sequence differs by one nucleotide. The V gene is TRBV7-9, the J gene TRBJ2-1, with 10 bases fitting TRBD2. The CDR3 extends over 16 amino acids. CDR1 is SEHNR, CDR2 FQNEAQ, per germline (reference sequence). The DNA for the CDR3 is TGTACCAGCAGCTTAGGGAGCCTAGCGGGAGTCAATGAGCAGTTCTTC. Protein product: CTSSLGSLAGVNEQFF. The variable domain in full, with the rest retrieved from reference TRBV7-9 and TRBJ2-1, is DTGVSQNPRHKITKRGQNVTFRCDPISEHNRLYWYRQTLGQGPEFLTYFQNEAQLEKSRLLSDRFSAERPKGSFSTLEIQRTEQGDSAMYLCTSSLGSLAGVNEQFFGPGTRLTVL.

CDR3 bases: TGCAATGCCAGGACAGGGGCCTTCTCCTACGAGCAGTACTTC. Translated: CNARTGAFSYEQYF. J is TRBJ2-7 and V is TRBV20-1, with TRBD1 matching 9 bases. CDR3 length: 14 residues. The V gene's germline CDR1 is DFQATT and CDR2 SNEGSKA (reference sequence).

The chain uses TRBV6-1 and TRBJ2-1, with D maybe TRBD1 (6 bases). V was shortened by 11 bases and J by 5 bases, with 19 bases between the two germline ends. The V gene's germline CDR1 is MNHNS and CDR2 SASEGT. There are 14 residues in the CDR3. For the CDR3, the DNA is TGTGCCGGCAATCCGCAGGGGTCCCACAATGAGCAGTTCTTC. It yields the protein CAGNPQGSHNEQFF.

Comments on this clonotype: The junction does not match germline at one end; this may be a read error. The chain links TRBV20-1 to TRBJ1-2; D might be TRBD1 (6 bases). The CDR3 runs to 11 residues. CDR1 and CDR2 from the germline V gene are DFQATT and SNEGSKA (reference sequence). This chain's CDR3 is CTAIVGQDYTF. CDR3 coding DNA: TGCACTGCTATCGTGGGACAAGACTACACCTTC.

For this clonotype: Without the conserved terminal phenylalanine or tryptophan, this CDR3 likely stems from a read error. The CDR3 loop is CSTQRGTGHTEAFI. The CDR3 coding sequence is TGCAGTACGCAGAGAGGGACGGGGCACACTGAAGCTTTCATT. The J gene is TRBJ1-1, the V gene TRBV20-1, with D maybe TRBD1 (5 bases). V was pared by 8 bases and J by 3 bases, with 19 bases between. CDR3 length equals 14 residues. CDR1 and CDR2 (germline): DFQATT, SNEGSKA (reference sequence).

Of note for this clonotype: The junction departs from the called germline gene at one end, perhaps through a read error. CDR3 in amino acids: CSIEGLAVNTGELFF. Here the CDR3 DNA reads TGCAGCATTGAGGGACTAGCAGTGAACACCGGGGAGCTGTTTTTT. The gene calls are TRBV29-1 and TRBJ2-2; TRBD2 agrees at 9 bases. This CDR3 is built from 15 residues. Germline lookup yields CDR1 SQVTM and CDR2 ANQGSEA.

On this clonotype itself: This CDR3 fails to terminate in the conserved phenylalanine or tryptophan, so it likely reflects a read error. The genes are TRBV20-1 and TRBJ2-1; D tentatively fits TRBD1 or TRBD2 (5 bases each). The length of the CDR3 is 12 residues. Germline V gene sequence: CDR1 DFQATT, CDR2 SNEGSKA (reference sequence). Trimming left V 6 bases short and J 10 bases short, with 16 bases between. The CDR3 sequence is CSARVGGGEQFL. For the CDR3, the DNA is TGCAGTGCCAGGGTAGGAGGAGGCGAGCAGTTCCTC.

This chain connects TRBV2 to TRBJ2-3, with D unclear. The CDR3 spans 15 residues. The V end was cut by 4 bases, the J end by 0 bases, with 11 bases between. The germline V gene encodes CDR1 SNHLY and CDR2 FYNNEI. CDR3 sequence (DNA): TGTGCCAGCAGTGCCGTCGGGTCTAGCACAGATACGCAGTATTTT. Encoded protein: CASSAVGSSTDTQYF.

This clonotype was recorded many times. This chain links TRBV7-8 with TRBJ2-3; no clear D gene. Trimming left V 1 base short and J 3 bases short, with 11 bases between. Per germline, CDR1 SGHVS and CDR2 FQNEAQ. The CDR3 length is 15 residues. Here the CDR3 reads CASSLVPQGTDTQYF. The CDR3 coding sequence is TGTGCCAGCAGCTTAGTACCTCAAGGTACAGATACGCAGTATTTT. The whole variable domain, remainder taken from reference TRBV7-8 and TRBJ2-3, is GAGVSQSPRYKVAKRGQDVALRCDPISGHVSLFWYQQALGQGPEFLTYFQNEAQLDKSGLPSDRFFAERPEGSVSTLKIQRTQQEDSAVYLCASSLVPQGTDTQYFGPGTRLTVL.

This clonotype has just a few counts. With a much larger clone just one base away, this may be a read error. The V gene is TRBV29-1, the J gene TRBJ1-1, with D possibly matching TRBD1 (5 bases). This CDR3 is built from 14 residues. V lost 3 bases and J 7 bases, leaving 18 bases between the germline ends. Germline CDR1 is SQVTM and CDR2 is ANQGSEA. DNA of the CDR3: TGCAGCGTTGAGTCTCGGGGGACCGGGAATGAAGCTTTCTTT. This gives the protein CSVESRGTGNEAFF. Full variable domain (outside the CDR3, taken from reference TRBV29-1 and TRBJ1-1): SAVISQKPSRDICQRGTSLTIQCQVDSQVTMMFWYRQQPGQSLTLIATANQGSEATYESGFVIDKFPISRPNLTFSTLTVSNMSPEDSSIYLCSVESRGTGNEAFFGQGTRLTVV.

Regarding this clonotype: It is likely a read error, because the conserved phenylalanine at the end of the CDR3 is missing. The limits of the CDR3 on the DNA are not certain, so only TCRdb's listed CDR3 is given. The chain's CDR3 is CATKRDSTTHEQYS. The chain couples TRBV6-2 or TRBV6-3 to TRBJ2-7; the DNA was not used to check the table's D call, TRBD1. From its first to its last residue, the CDR3 has 14 amino acids. Germline V lookup: CDR1 MNHEY, CDR2 SVGEGT.

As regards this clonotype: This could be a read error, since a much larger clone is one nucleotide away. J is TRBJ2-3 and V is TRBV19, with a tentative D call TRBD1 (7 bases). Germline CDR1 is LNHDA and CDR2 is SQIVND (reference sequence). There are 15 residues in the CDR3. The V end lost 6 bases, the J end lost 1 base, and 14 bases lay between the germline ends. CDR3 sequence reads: CASREGTARTDTQYF. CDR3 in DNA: TGTGCCAGTAGGGAGGGGACAGCCCGCACAGATACGCAGTATTTT.

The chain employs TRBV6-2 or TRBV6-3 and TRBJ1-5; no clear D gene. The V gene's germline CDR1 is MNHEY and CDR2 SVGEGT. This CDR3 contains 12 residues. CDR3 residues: CACSELNQPQHF. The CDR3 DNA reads TGTGCATGCAGCGAGCTCAATCAGCCCCAGCATTTT.

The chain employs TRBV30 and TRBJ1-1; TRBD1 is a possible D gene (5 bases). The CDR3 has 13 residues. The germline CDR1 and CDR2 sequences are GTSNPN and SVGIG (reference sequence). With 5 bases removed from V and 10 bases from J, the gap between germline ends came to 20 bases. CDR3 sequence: CAWDPGTNTVAFF. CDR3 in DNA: TGTGCCTGGGATCCAGGGACGAACACCGTAGCTTTCTTT.